The 25 T cell receptor beta chains in this list originate from one sample, sequenced in a study of graft-versus-host responses after intestinal transplantation. The antigens for these receptors are not known. Generated by immunoSEQ multiplex PCR, the TCRdb table keeps only in-frame clones and is missing some. This table has over 85,000 clones, 94% appearing once. The material sequenced was unstimulated CD4+ T cells sorted from spleen or lymph node cells, taken before transplant. These receptors came from a human donor who was the organ donor for an intestinal transplant.

V gene TRBV11-2 combines with J gene TRBJ2-7; D is unclear. Per the germline V gene, CDR1 is SGHAT and CDR2 is FQNNGV. V lost 0 bases and J lost 0, with 9 bases in between. The CDR3 has 15 residues. CDR3 in DNA: TGTGCCAGCAGCTTAGATGGCAGCGTCTCCTACGAGCAGTACTTC. Protein product: CASSLDGSVSYEQYF.

As to this clone: Other DNA sequences in this specimen translate into the identical CDR3. The chain couples TRBV7-9 to TRBJ1-5; TRBD1 aligns across 8 bases. This CDR3 comprises 16 residues. Per the germline V gene, CDR1 is SEHNR and CDR2 is FQNEAQ (reference sequence). Trimming removed 5 bases from V and 2 bases from J; junction bases left unmatched: 8. This chain's CDR3 is CASSLGQGMGNQPQHF. CDR3 nucleotide sequence: TGTGCCAGCAGCCTAGGACAGGGAATGGGCAATCAGCCCCAGCATTTT.

This clone showed up just once. The V and J genes are TRBV6-6 and TRBJ1-1; D is uncertain. The CDR3 loop spans 13 amino acids. Trimming took 2 bases from V and 2 from J, leaving 6 bases between them. Germline CDR1 MNHNY, CDR2 SVGAGI (reference sequence). The CDR3 DNA sequence: TGTGCCAGCAGTTACAACGTTAACACTGAAGCTTTCTTT. Residues: CASSYNVNTEAFF.

V gene TRBV7-2 combines with J gene TRBJ2-7; no definite D call. The germline V and J ends were trimmed by 3 bases and 4 bases, with 10 bases remaining between them. This CDR3 contains 13 residues. CDR1 is SGHTA, CDR2 FQGNSA, per germline. CDR3 coding DNA: TGTGCCAGCAGCTTTTCAACGGCATACGAGCAGTACTTC. Its protein product is CASSFSTAYEQYF.

This clone was found a few times. The chain carries TRBV27 and TRBJ2-7; a weak D match, TRBD1 (5 bases). Trimming took 2 bases from V and 1 from J, leaving 6 bases between them. The length of the CDR3 is 13 residues. CDR1 MNHEY and CDR2 SMNVEV come from the germline V gene (reference sequence). The CDR3 spells CASSLRTSYEQYF. The CDR3 DNA reads as TGTGCCAGCAGTTTACGGACATCCTACGAGCAGTACTTC.

The chain has TRBV23-1 and TRBJ2-3; the D gene could be TRBD1 or TRBD2 (6 bases each). TRBV23-1 is known as an ORF, though its function is uncertain. Trimming cost V 0 bases and J 6 bases, with 19 bases left between them. The CDR3 totals 17 residues. CDR3 residues: CASSQSTKGGCQDTQYF. The CDR3 coding sequence is TGCGCCAGCAGTCAATCGACGAAAGGGGGGTGTCAGGATACGCAGTATTTT.

The chain carries TRBV11-3 and TRBJ2-7; D ambiguous. Germline loops: CDR1 SGHNT, CDR2 YENEEA. V dropped 2 bases and J dropped 2 bases, with 19 bases sitting between them. This CDR3 contains 17 residues. The CDR3 loop reads CASSLLLSSGDAYEQYF. In nucleotides, the CDR3 is TGTGCCAGCAGCTTACTGTTATCCTCAGGAGATGCCTACGAGCAGTACTTC. The whole variable domain, remainder taken from reference TRBV11-3 and TRBJ2-7, is EAGVVQSPRYKIIEKKQPVAFWCNPISGHNTLYWYLQNLGQGPELLIRYENEEAVDDSQLPKDRFSAERLKGVDSTLKIQPAELGDSAVYLCASSLLLSSGDAYEQYFGPGTRLTVT.

The chain employs TRBV6-6 and TRBJ2-7; D may correspond to TRBD1 or TRBD2 (5 bases each). This CDR3 region has 14 residues. The V and J ends lost 3 bases and 2 bases respectively, with 11 bases between them. CDR1 is MNHNY, CDR2 SVGAGI, per germline (reference sequence). CDR3 sequence reads: CASSYWDRPYEQYF. As DNA, the CDR3 is TGTGCCAGCAGTTATTGGGACCGACCCTACGAGCAGTACTTC.

The chain uses TRBV18 and TRBJ1-2, with D possibly being TRBD1 (6 bases). The CDR3 covers 15 residues. V was clipped by 5 bases and J by 1 base, with 14 bases between them. Germline CDR1 reads KGHSH; CDR2 reads LQKENI. The CDR3 sequence is CASSGRGTNNYGYTF. Written as DNA, the CDR3 is TGTGCCAGCTCAGGCAGGGGAACCAATAACTATGGCTACACCTTC.

V usage is TRBV7-8 and J usage is TRBJ1-2; tentatively, D is TRBD1 (6 bases). In germline, CDR1 is SGHVS, CDR2 FQNEAQ. The CDR3 runs 16 residues. Trimming shortened V by 5 bases and J by 0 bases, and 16 bases separated the two germline ends. The CDR3 here is CASSPKRTEANYGYTF. CDR3 nucleotide sequence: TGTGCCAGCAGCCCCAAAAGGACAGAGGCTAACTATGGCTACACCTTC. Full variable domain (outside the CDR3, taken from reference TRBV7-8 and TRBJ1-2): GAGVSQSPRYKVAKRGQDVALRCDPISGHVSLFWYQQALGQGPEFLTYFQNEAQLDKSGLPSDRFFAERPEGSVSTLKIQRTQQEDSAVYLCASSPKRTEANYGYTFGSGTRLTVV.

There are a few counts of this clone. This chain connects TRBV7-2 to TRBJ2-5; 8 bases map to TRBD2. CDR1 is SGHTA and CDR2 is FQGNSA in the germline V gene. Trimming removed 0 bases from V and 7 bases from J; junction bases left unmatched: 10. The CDR3 is 16 residues long. In nucleotides, the CDR3 is TGTGCCAGCAGCTTAGCTTCCGGGACTAGATCTGGGACCCAGTACTTC. It specifies CASSLASGTRSGTQYF.

This clone was seen a handful of times. The chain recombines TRBV6-5 with TRBJ2-5; possibly TRBD1 for D (6 bases). Trimming removed 5 bases from V and 2 bases from J, with 15 bases in between. Germline V gene data show CDR1 as MNHEY and CDR2 as SVGAGI. The CDR3 extends over 15 amino acids. CDR3 protein: CASSLFRDTQETQYF. The DNA for the CDR3 is TGTGCCAGCAGTCTGTTCCGGGACACTCAAGAGACCCAGTACTTC.

This clone was observed once. The CDR3 bases are TGTGCCAGCAGCCCGGTACGTGGCCTAAACTATGGCTACACCTTC. Translated, it gives CASSPVRGLNYGYTF. This chain connects TRBV6-5 to TRBJ1-2; no clear D. V gave up 6 bases and J gave up 2 bases, with 16 bases separating them. CDR1 is MNHEY and CDR2 is SVGAGI in the germline V gene. The CDR3 has 15 residues.

The V and J genes are TRBV2 and TRBJ2-2, with D possibly being TRBD1 (6 bases). The CDR3 sequence is 14 residues long. Looked up from germline, CDR1 is SNHLY and CDR2 is FYNNEI. The germline V and J ends were trimmed by 6 bases and 2 bases, with 10 bases remaining between them. The chain's CDR3 is CASRPGHNTGELFF. In DNA form, the CDR3 reads TGTGCCAGCAGACCGGGACACAACACCGGGGAGCTGTTTTTT.

The chain uses TRBV5-1 and TRBJ1-1; 9 bases fit TRBD1. The CDR3 length is 16 residues. The germline gives CDR1 SGHRS, CDR2 YFSETQ. With V trimmed by 3 bases and J by 1 base, 7 bases remained unmatched. DNA for the CDR3: TGCGCCAGCAGCTACGGACAGGGGTTGAGGAACACTGAAGCTTTCTTT. This sequence encodes CASSYGQGLRNTEAFF. The full variable domain, rest sourced from reference TRBV5-1 and TRBJ1-1, is KAGVTQTPRYLIKTRGQQVTLSCSPISGHRSVSWYQQTPGQGLQFLFEYFSETQRNKGNFPGRFSGRQFSNSRSEMNVSTLELGDSALYLCASSYGQGLRNTEAFFGQGTRLTVV.

The genes are TRBV11-3 and TRBJ1-2, with D uncertain. This CDR3 spans 17 amino acids. V lost 2 bases, J lost 8 bases, and 24 bases lay in between. Germline CDR1 and CDR2: SGHNT and YENEEA. CDR3 protein: CASSLRVLSPPKRGYTF. CDR3 bases: TGTGCCAGCAGCTTAAGGGTGTTAAGTCCCCCTAAAAGGGGCTACACCTTC. Filled out from reference TRBV11-3 and TRBJ1-2, the complete variable domain reads EAGVVQSPRYKIIEKKQPVAFWCNPISGHNTLYWYLQNLGQGPELLIRYENEEAVDDSQLPKDRFSAERLKGVDSTLKIQPAELGDSAVYLCASSLRVLSPPKRGYTFGSGTRLTVV.

The chain combines TRBV6-5 with TRBJ1-3; TRBD1 matches 8 bases. CDR3 length: 15 amino acids. V lost 6 bases and J lost 4; bases outside the gene matches: 8. Germline values: CDR1 MNHEY, CDR2 SVGAGI. DNA for the CDR3: TGTGCCAGCAGGCGCGACAGGGGAGCGGGAAACACCATATATTTT. It yields the protein CASRRDRGAGNTIYF.

The CDR3 DNA reads as TGTGCCAGTATCGGCAGGGGAGCGGGAATGAACACTGAAGCTTTCTTT. This sequence encodes CASIGRGAGMNTEAFF. The chain recombines TRBV19 with TRBJ1-1, with D tentatively TRBD1 (6 bases). The CDR3 has 16 amino acids. Germline CDR1 reads LNHDA; CDR2 reads SQIVND (reference sequence). V lost 7 bases and J lost 0, with 18 bases in between.

The rearrangement joins TRBV10-1 to TRBJ1-1, with a weak D call TRBD1 (5 bases). The CDR3 has 15 amino acids. Germline V gene data show CDR1 as WNHNN and CDR2 as SYGVQD (reference sequence). Trimming removed 2 bases from V and 6 bases from J, with 16 bases in between. The CDR3 reads CASSEGRPGGAEAFF. The CDR3 DNA follows: TGCGCCAGCAGTGAGGGGCGGCCGGGAGGGGCTGAAGCTTTCTTT.

V and J are TRBV10-3 and TRBJ2-1; 8 positions agree with TRBD2. CDR1 and CDR2 (germline): ENHRY, SYGVKD. The CDR3 covers 14 residues. V lost 7 bases to trimming and J lost 4 bases; unmatched junction nucleotides: 6. For the CDR3, the DNA is TGTGCCATCATGGCGGGGGGCGAGTACAATGAGCAGTTCTTC. This sequence encodes CAIMAGGEYNEQFF.

The V call is TRBV15, the J call TRBJ2-4; 7 bases match TRBD2. The CDR3 length is 15 residues. Germline V CDR1 and CDR2: LNHNV, YYDKDF (reference sequence). V was clipped by 6 bases and J by 8 bases; unmatched bases: 13. The CDR3 is CATRVGGTDSDIQYF. The CDR3 nucleotides are TGTGCCACCAGGGTGGGGGGGACCGATTCGGACATTCAGTACTTC.

CDR3 region: CASSFVGGTGELFF. The CDR3 DNA sequence: TGTGCCAGCAGCTTTGTCGGGGGCACCGGGGAGCTGTTTTTT. The chain carries TRBV11-2 and TRBJ2-2; a weak D match, TRBD2 (6 bases). The CDR3 is 14 amino acids. Germline V gene sequence: CDR1 SGHAT, CDR2 FQNNGV. The V end was cut by 3 bases, the J end by 4 bases, with 9 bases between.

V and J are TRBV29-1 and TRBJ1-1; 7 bases are a match to TRBD1. Germline-derived CDR1 and CDR2 are SQVTM and ANQGSEA. The CDR3 is made up of 12 amino acids. The trim removed 2 bases at V and 8 bases at J, leaving 5 bases unmatched. The CDR3 coding sequence is TGCAGCGTTGAATCACAGGGGAGGGAAGCTTTCTTT. The encoded protein is CSVESQGREAFF.

The chain links TRBV7-3 to TRBJ2-3; no clear D. Germline values: CDR1 SGHTA, CDR2 FQGTGA. This CDR3 spans 14 amino acids. Trimming took off 2 bases at V and 2 bases at J, with 8 bases between the two ends. The CDR3 sequence is CASSLSPSTDTQYF. The CDR3 DNA reads TGTGCCAGCAGCTTATCCCCCTCCACAGATACGCAGTATTTT.

The rearrangement joins TRBV6-5 to TRBJ1-3; D gene ambiguous. Trimming shortened V by 6 bases and J by 0 bases, and 9 bases separated the two germline ends. This CDR3 is built from 14 residues. Germline V lookup: CDR1 MNHEY, CDR2 SVGAGI. The CDR3 loop is CASRHTGSGNTIYF. CDR3 sequence (DNA): TGTGCCAGCAGACACACGGGCTCTGGAAACACCATATATTTT.